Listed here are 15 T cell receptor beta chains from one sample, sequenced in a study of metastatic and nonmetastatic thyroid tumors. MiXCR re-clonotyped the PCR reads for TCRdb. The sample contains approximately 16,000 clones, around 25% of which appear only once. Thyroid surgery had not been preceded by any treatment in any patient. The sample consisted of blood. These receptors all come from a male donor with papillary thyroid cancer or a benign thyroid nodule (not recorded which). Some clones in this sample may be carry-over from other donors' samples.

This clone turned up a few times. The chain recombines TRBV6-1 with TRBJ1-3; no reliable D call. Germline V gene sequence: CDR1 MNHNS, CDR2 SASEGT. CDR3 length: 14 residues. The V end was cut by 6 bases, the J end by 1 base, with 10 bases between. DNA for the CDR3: TGTGCCAGCAGCCCCGAATTGTCTGGAAACACCATATATTTT. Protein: CASSPELSGNTIYF.

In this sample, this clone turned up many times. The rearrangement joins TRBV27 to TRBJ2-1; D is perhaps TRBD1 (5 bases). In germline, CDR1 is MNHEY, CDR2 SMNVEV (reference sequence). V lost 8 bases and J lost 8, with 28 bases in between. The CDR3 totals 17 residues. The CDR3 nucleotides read TGTGCCAGCGGGGCTCCGATGGAGACAGACCCTTGCGATGAGCAGTTCTTC. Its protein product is CASGAPMETDPCDEQFF.

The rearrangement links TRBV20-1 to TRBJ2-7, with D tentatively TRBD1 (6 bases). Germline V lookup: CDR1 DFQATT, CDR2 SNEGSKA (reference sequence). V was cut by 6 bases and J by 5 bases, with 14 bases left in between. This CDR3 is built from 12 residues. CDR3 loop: CSAPRGSDEQYF. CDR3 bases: TGCAGTGCCCCCAGGGGCTCGGACGAGCAGTACTTC.

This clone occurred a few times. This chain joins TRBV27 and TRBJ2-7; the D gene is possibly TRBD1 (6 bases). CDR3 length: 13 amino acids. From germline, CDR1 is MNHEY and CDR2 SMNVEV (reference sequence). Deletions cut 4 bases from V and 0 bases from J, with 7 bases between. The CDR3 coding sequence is TGTGCCAGCAGTTCAGGGGTCTCCTACGAGCAGTACTTC. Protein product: CASSSGVSYEQYF.

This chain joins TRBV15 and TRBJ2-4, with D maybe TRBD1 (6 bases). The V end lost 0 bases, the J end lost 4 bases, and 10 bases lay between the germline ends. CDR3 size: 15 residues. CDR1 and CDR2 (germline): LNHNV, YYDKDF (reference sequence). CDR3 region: CATSRDLGQKNIQYF. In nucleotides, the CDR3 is TGTGCCACCAGCAGAGATTTAGGACAGAAAAACATTCAGTACTTC. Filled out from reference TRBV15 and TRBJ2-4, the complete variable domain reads DAMVIQNPRYQVTQFGKPVTLSCSQTLNHNVMYWYQQKSSQAPKLLFHYYDKDFNNEADTPDNFQSRRPNTSFCFLDIRSPGLGDTAMYLCATSRDLGQKNIQYFGAGTRLSVL.

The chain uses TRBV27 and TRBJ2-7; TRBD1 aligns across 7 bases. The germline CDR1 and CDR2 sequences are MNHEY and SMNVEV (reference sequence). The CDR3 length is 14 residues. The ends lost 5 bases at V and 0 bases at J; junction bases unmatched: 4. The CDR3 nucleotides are TGTGCCAGCAGTCCACACAGGGGCTCCTACGAGCAGTACTTC. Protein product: CASSPHRGSYEQYF.

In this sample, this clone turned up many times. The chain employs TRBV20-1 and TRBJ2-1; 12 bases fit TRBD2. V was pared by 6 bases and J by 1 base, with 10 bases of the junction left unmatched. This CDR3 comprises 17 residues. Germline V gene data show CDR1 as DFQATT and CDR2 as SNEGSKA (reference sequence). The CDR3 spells CSATGTSGFRSYNEQFF. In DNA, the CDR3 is TGCAGTGCCACCGGGACTAGCGGGTTTAGGTCCTACAATGAGCAGTTCTTC.

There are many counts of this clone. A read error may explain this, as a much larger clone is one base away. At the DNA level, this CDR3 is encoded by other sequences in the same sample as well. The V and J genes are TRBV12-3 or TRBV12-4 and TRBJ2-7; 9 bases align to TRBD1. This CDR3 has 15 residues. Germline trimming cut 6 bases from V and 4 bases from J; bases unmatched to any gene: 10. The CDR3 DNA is TGTGCCAGCAGCTTCCCGGGACAGGGTGGGTACGAGCAGTACTTC. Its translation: CASSFPGQGGYEQYF.

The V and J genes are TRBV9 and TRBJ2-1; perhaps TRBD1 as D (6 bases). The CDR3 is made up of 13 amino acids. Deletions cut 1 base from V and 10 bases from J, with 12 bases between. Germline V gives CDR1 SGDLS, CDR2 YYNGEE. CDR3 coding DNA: TGTGCCAGCAGCGTACTACAGGGTTTAGAGCAGTTCTTC. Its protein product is CASSVLQGLEQFF.

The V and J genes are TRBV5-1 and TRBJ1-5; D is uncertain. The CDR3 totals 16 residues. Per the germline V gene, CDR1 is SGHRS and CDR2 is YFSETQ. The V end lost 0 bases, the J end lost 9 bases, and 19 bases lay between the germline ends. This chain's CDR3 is CASSLELLGGSRPQHF. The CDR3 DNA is TGCGCCAGCAGCTTGGAATTATTAGGCGGCTCGCGGCCCCAGCATTTT.

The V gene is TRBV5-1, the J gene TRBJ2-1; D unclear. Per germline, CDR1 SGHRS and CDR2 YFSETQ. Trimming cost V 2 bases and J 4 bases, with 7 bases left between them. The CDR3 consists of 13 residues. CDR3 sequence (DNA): TGCGCCAGCAGCTTAGGGTTGTACAATGAGCAGTTCTTC. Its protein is CASSLGLYNEQFF.

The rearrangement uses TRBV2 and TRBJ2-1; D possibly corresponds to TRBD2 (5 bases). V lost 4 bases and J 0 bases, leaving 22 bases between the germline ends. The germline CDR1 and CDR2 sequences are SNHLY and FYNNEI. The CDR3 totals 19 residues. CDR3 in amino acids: CASSAPAGIARSSYNEQFF. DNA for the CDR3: TGTGCCAGCAGTGCCCCCGCCGGAATAGCGCGTAGCTCCTACAATGAGCAGTTCTTC.

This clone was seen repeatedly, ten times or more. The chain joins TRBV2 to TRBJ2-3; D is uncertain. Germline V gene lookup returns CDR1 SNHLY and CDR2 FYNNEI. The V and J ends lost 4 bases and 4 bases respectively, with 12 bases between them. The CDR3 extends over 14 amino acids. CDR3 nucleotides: TGTGCCAGCAGTGCTGGGATACGTGCAGATACGCAGTATTTT. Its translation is CASSAGIRADTQYF.

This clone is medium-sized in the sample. The CDR3 DNA sequence: TGTGCCAGCAGCTTACAGTTCAAAACAGCACCCACGCAGTATTTT. This sequence encodes CASSLQFKTAPTQYF. The chain is built from TRBV11-3 and TRBJ2-3; no reliable D call. Germline assignment: CDR1 SGHNT and CDR2 YENEEA. Trimming stripped 2 bases from V and 9 bases from J, with 18 bases between. The CDR3 sequence is 15 residues long. Full variable domain (outside the CDR3, taken from reference TRBV11-3 and TRBJ2-3): EAGVVQSPRYKIIEKKQPVAFWCNPISGHNTLYWYLQNLGQGPELLIRYENEEAVDDSQLPKDRFSAERLKGVDSTLKIQPAELGDSAVYLCASSLQFKTAPTQYFGPGTRLTVL.

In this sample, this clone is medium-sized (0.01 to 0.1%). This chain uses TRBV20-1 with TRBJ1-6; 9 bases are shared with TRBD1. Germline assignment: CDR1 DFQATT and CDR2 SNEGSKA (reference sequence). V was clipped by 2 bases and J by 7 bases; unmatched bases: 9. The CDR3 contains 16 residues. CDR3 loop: CSARLTGGGSNSPLHF. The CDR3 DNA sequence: TGCAGTGCTAGACTCACAGGGGGCGGATCGAATTCACCCCTCCACTTT.